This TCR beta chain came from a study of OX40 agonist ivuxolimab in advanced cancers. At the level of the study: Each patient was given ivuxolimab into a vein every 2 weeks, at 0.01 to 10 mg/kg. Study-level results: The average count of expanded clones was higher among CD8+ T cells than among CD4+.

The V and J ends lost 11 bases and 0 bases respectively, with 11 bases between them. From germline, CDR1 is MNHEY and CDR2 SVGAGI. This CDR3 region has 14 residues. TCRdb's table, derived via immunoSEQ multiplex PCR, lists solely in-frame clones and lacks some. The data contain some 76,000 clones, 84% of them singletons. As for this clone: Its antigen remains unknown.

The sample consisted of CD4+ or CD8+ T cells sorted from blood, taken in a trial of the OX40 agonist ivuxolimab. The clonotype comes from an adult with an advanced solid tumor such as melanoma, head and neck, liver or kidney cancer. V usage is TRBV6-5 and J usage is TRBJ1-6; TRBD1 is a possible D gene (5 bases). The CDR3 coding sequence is TGTGCCTCGGTCGGGGGCTCCTATAATTCACCCCTCCACTTT. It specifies CASVGGSYNSPLHF.